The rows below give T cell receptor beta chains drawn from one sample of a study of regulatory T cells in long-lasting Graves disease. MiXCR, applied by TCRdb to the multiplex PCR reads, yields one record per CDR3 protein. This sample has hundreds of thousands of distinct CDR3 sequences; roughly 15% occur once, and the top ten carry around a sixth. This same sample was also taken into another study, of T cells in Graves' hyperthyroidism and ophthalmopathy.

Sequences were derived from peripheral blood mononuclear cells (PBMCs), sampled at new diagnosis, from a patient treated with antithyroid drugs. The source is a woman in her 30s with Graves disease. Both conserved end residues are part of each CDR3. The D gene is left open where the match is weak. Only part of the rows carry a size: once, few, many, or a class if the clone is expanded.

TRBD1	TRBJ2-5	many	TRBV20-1	CSARETGAGKETQYF	TGCAGTGCTAGAGAGACAGGGGCCGGGAAAGAGACCCAGTACTTC
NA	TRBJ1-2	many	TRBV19	CASTEERDYGYTF	TGTGCCAGTACTGAGGAAAGGGACTATGGCTACACCTTC
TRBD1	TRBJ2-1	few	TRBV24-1	CATSGTGQGFTWFF	TGTGCCACCAGTGGAACAGGACAGGGATTTACTTGGTTCTTC
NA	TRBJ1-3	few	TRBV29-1	CSVGDLSGNTIYF	TGCAGCGTTGGAGATCTCTCTGGAAACACCATATATTTT
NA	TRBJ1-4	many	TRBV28	CASTGPLGEKLFF	TGTGCCAGCACCGGCCCCCTGGGTGAAAAACTGTTTTTT
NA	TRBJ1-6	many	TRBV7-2	CASSLGVGNSPLHF	TGTGCCAGCAGTTTGGGTGTAGGTAATTCACCCCTCCACTTT
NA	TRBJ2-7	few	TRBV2	CASSWMDEQYF	TGTGCCAGCTCCTGGATGGACGAGCAGTACTTC
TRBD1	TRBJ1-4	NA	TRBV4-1	CASSPPSSTGTDEKLFF	TGCGCCAGCAGCCCTCCCTCCTCGACAGGGACGGATGAAAAACTGTTTTTT
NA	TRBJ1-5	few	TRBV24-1	CATSEGGKGNQPQHF	TGTGCCACCAGTGAGGGGGGCAAGGGCAATCAGCCCCAGCATTTT
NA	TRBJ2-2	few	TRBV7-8	CASSATGTPNTGELFF	TGTGCCAGCAGCGCTACCGGGACCCCGAACACCGGGGAGCTGTTTTTT
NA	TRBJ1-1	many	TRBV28	CASSLSAGEAFF	TGTGCCAGCAGTTTATCGGCCGGTGAAGCTTTCTTT
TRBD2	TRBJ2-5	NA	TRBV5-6	CASSSGPRASGPGGETQYF	TGTGCCAGCTCTTCCGGGCCCCGGGCTAGCGGGCCTGGAGGAGAGACCCAGTACTTC
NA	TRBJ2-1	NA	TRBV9	CASGFYNEQFF	TGTGCCAGCGGGTTCTACAATGAGCAGTTCTTC
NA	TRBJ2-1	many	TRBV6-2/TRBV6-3	CAFLRDPYNEQFF	TGTGCCTTCCTCCGGGACCCTTACAATGAGCAGTTCTTC
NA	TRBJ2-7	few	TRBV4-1	CASSQESKHRTPYEQYF	TGCGCCAGCAGCCAAGAGTCGAAACACAGGACCCCCTACGAGCAGTACTTC
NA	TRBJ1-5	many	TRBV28	CASSDGESWGSNQPQHF	TGTGCCAGCAGCGACGGTGAGTCGTGGGGGAGCAATCAGCCCCAGCATTTT
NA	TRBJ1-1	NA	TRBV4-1	CASSHHNRDRGLRFTEAFF	TGCGCCAGCAGCCATCACAACCGGGACCGAGGACTGAGATTCACTGAAGCTTTCTTT
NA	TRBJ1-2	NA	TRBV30	CAWSGFGGALGYGYTF	TGTGCCTGGAGCGGGTTCGGAGGGGCGCTTGGCTATGGCTACACCTTC
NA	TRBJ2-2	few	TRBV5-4	CASSLRLRGGELFF	TGTGCCAGCAGCTTGAGACTCCGGGGCGGGGAGCTGTTTTTT
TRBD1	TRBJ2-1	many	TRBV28	CASSLRYTRTGNYNEQFF	TGTGCCAGCAGTTTAAGGTATACCCGGACAGGGAACTACAATGAGCAGTTCTTC
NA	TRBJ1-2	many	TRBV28	CASKSGLANYGYTF	TGTGCCAGCAAGTCCGGATTAGCTAACTATGGCTACACCTTC
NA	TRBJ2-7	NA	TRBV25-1	CASPTRGTAYEQYF	TGTGCCAGCCCAACTCGGGGTACGGCCTACGAGCAGTACTTC
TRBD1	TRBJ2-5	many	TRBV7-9	CASSWRTGETETQYF	TGTGCCAGCAGCTGGAGGACAGGGGAAACGGAGACCCAGTACTTC
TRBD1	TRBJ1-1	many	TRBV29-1	CSVEGALHTEAFF	TGCAGCGTCGAGGGGGCCTTGCACACTGAAGCTTTCTTT
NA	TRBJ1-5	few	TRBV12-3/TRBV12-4	CASSHPGQSNQPQHF	TGTGCCAGCAGCCACCCGGGGCAAAGCAATCAGCCCCAGCATTTT
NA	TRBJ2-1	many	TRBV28	CASSLRLYNEQFF	TGTGCCAGCAGTTTGAGACTTTACAATGAGCAGTTCTTC
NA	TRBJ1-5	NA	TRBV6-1	CASTDQQLRSWSENQPQHF	TGTGCCAGCACCGATCAACAGTTACGTAGCTGGTCAGAGAATCAGCCCCAGCATTTT
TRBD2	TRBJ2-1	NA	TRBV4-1	CASNRLAGGSSYNEQFF	TGCGCCAGCAACAGACTAGCGGGAGGTTCCTCCTACAATGAGCAGTTCTTC
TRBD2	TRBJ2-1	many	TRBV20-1	CSAQGGRGDYNEQFF	TGCAGTGCCCAAGGCGGGAGGGGGGACTACAATGAGCAGTTCTTC